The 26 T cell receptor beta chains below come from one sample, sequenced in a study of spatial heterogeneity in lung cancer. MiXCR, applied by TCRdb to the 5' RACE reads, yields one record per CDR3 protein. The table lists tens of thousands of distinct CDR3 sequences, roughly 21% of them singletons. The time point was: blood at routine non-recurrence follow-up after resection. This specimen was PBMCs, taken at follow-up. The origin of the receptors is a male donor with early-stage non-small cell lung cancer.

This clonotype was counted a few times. The CDR3 sequence is CASSSNTGTDQETQYF. CDR3 DNA: TGTGCCAGTAGTTCCAACACCGGGACAGATCAAGAGACCCAGTACTTC. J is TRBJ2-5 and V is TRBV19, with 7 nucleotides matching TRBD1. CDR1 and CDR2 (germline): LNHDA, SQIVND (reference sequence). The CDR3 has 16 amino acids. V shed 5 bases, J shed 2 bases, and the junction held 11 bases outside the gene matches.

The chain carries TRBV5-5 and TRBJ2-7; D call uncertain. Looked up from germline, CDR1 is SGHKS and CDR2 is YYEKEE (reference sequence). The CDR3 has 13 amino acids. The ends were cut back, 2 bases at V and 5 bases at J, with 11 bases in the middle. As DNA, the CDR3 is TGTGCCAGCAGCTTCTCTCCAACCCACGAGCAGTACGTC. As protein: CASSFSPTHEQYV.

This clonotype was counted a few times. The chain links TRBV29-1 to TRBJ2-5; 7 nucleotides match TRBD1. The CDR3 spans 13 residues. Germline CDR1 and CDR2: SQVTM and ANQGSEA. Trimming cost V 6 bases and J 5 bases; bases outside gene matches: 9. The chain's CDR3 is CSVRQGRWETQYF. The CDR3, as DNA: TGCAGCGTCCGACAGGGCCGTTGGGAGACCCAGTACTTC.

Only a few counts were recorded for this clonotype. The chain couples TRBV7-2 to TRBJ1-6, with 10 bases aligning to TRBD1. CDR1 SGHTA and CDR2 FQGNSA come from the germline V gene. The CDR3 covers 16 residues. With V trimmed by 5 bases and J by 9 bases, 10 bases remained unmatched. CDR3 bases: TGTGCCAGCAGCCCCCAGGGACAGGGGAAGGGTTCACCCCTCCACTTT. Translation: CASSPQGQGKGSPLHF.

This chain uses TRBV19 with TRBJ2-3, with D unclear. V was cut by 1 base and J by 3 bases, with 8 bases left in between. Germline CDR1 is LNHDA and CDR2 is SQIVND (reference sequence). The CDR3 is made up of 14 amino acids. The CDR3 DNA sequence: TGTGCCAGTAGTATAGGATACGCGACAGATACGCAGTATTTT. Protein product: CASSIGYATDTQYF.

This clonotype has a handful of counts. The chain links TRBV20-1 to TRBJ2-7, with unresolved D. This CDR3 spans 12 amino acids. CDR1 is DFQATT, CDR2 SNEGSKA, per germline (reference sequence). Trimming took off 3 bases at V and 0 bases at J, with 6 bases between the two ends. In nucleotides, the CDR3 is TGCAGTGCTAGCGTAGACTCCTACGAGCAGTACTTC. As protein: CSASVDSYEQYF.

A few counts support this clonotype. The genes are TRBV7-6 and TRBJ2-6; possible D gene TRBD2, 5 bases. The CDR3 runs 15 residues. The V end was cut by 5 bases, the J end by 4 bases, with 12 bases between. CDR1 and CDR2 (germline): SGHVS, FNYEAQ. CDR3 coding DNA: TGTGCCAGCAGCCCGGAGGTTGGCGGGGCCAACGTCCTGACTTTC. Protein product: CASSPEVGGANVLTF.

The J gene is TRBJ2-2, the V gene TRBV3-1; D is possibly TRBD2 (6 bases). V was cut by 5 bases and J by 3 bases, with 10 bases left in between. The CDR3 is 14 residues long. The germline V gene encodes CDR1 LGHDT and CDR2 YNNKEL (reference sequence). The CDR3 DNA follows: TGTGCCAGCAGCGAGGGACTTTACACCGGGGAGCTGTTTTTT. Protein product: CASSEGLYTGELFF.

CDR3 protein: CASSLRELAGNEQFF. CDR3 DNA: TGTGCCAGCAGCTTAAGAGAACTAGCGGGCAATGAGCAGTTCTTC. V usage is TRBV7-2 and J usage is TRBJ2-1; the match to TRBD2 covers 9 bases. Germline assignment: CDR1 SGHTA and CDR2 FQGNSA. After removal of 2 bases from V and 6 bases from J, the junction contained 5 bases not matched to a gene. CDR3 length equals 15 residues.

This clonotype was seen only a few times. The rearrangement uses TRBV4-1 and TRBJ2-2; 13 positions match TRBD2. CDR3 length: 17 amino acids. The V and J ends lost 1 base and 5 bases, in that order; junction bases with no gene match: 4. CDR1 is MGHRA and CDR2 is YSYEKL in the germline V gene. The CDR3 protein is CASSQGGLAGPTGELFF. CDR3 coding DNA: TGCGCCAGCAGCCAAGGGGGACTAGCGGGGCCTACCGGGGAGCTGTTTTTT.

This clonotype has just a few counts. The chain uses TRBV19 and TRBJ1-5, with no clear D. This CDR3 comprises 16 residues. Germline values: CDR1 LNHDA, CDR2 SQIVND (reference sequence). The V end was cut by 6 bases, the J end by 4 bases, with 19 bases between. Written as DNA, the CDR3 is TGTGCCAGTAGATCAGGAGGAAGTGCACGGAATCAGCCCCAGCATTTT. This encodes CASRSGGSARNQPQHF.

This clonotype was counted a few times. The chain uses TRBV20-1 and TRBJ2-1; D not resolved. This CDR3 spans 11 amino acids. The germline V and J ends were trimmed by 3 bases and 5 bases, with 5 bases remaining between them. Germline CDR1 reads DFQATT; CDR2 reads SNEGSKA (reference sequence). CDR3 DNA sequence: TGCAGTGCTAGTGAGAACAATGAGCAGTTCTTC. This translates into CSASENNEQFF.

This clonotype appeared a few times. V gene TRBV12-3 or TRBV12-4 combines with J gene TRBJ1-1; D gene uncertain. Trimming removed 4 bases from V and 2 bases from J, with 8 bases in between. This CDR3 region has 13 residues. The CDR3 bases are TGTGCCAGCAGTTGGACGGAAAACACTGAAGCTTTCTTT. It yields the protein CASSWTENTEAFF.

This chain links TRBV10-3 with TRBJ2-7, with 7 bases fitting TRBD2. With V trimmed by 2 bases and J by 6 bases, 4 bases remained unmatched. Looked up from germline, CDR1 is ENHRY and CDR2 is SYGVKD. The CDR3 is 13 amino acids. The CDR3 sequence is CAISEGDYAEQYV. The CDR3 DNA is TGTGCCATCAGTGAGGGGGACTATGCCGAGCAGTACGTC.

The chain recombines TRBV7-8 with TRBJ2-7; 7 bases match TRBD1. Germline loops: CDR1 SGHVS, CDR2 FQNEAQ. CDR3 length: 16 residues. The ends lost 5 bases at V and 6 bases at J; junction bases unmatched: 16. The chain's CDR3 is CASSHLRTGNIREQYF. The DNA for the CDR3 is TGTGCCAGCAGCCACCTTAGGACAGGCAATATACGCGAGCAGTACTTC.

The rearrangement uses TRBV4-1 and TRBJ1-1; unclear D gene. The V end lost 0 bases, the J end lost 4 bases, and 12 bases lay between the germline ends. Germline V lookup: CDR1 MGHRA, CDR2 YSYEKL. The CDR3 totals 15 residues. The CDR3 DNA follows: TGCGCCAGCAGCCAAGAAATGAGGGAGCGCACTGAAGCTTTCTTT. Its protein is CASSQEMRERTEAFF.

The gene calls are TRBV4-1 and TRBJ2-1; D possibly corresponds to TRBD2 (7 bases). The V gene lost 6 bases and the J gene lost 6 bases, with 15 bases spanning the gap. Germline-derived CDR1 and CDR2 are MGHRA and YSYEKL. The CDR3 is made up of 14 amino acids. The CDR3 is CASRDGGPGNEQFF. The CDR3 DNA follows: TGCGCCAGCAGAGACGGGGGGCCGGGCAATGAGCAGTTCTTC.

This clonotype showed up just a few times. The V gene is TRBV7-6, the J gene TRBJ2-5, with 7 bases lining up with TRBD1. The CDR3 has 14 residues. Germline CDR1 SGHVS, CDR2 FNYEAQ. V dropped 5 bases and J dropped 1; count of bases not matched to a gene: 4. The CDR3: CASSTRDSQETQYF. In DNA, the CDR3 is TGTGCCAGCAGCACGAGGGACAGCCAAGAGACCCAGTACTTC.

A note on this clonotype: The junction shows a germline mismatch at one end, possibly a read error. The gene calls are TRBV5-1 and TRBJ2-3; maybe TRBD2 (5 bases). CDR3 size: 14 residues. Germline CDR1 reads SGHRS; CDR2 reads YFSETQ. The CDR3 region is CACSLEAATDTQYF. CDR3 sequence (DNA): TGCGCCTGCAGCTTGGAGGCGGCAACAGATACGCAGTATTTT.

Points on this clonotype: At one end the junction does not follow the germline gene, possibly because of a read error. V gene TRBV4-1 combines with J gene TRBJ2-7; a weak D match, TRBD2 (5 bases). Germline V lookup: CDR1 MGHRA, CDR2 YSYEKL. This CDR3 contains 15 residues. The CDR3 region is CTSSLMEASSYEQYF. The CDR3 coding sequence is TGCACCAGCAGCCTTATGGAAGCTAGCAGCTACGAGCAGTACTTC.

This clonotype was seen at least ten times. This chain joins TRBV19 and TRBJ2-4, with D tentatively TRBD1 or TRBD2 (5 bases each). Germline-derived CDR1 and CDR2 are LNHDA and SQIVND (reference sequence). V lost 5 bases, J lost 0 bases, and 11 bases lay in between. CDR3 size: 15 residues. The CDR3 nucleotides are TGTGCCAGTAGTGTGGGGGATGCAGCCAAAAACATTCAGTACTTC. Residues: CASSVGDAAKNIQYF.

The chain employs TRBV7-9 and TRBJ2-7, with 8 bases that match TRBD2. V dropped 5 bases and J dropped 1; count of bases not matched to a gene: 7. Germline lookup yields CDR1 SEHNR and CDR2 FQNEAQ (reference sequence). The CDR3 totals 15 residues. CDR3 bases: TGTGCCAGCAGCCTCCTCACTAGCGGATCCTACGAGCAGTACTTC. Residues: CASSLLTSGSYEQYF.

CDR3 in DNA: TGTGCCAGCAGTTTATCGTCGCGGCGGGAGCAGTACTTC. Its translation is CASSLSSRREQYF. The rearrangement uses TRBV27 and TRBJ2-7; D gene unclear. Germline CDR1 is MNHEY and CDR2 is SMNVEV (reference sequence). This CDR3 is 13 amino acids long. Trimming shortened V by 0 bases and J by 7 bases, and 10 bases separated the two germline ends.

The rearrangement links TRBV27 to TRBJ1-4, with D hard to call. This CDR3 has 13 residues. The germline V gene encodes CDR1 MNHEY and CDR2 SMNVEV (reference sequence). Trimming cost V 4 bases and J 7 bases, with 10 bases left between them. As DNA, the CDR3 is TGTGCCAGCAGTTACGTGTACTCTGAAAAACTGTTTTTT. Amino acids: CASSYVYSEKLFF.

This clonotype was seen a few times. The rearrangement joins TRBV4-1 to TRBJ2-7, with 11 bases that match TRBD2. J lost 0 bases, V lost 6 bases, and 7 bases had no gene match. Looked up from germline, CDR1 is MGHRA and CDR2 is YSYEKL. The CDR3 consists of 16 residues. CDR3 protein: CASSPLAGGPSYEQYF. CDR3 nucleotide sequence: TGCGCCAGCAGTCCTCTAGCGGGAGGTCCCTCCTACGAGCAGTACTTC.

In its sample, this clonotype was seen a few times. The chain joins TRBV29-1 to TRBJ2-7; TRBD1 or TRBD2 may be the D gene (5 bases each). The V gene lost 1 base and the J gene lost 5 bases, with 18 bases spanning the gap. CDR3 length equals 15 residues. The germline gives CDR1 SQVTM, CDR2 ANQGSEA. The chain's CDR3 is CSVEGGAPREDEQYV. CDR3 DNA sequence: TGCAGCGTTGAAGGGGGCGCCCCACGGGAAGACGAGCAGTACGTC.